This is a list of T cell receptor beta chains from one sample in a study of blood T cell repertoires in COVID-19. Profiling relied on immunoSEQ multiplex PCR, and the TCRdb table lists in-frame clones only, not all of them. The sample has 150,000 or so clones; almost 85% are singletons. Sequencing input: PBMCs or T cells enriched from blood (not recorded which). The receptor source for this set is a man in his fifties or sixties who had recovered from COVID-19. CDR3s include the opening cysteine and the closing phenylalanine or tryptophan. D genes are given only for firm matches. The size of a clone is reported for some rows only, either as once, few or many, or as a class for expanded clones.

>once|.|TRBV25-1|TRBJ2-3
CASSLTLDTQYF
TGTGCCAGCAGTCTAACGTTGGATACGCAGTATTTT
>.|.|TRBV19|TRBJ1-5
CASSRTQDLPQHF
TGTGCCAGTAGTAGGACTCAGGATCTTCCCCAGCATTTT
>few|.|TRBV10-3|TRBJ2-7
CAISDSSYEQYF
TGTGCCATCAGTGACAGCTCCTACGAGCAGTACTTC
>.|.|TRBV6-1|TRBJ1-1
CASSGGPGRVGAEAFF
TGTGCCAGCAGTGGGGGCCCCGGCAGGGTTGGGGCTGAAGCTTTCTTT
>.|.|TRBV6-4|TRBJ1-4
CASSRDSNEKLFF
TGTGCCAGCAGTAGGGACTCGAATGAAAAACTGTTTTTT
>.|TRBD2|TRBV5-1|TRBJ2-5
CASVPIAGVLETQYF
TGCGCCAGCGTTCCGATAGCGGGAGTCCTAGAGACCCAGTACTTC
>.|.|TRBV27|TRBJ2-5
CASNVRGSTAHQETQYF
TGTGCCAGCAACGTTAGAGGGAGTACGGCTCACCAAGAGACCCAGTACTTC
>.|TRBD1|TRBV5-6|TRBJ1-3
CASSGTASSGNTIYF
TGTGCCAGCAGCGGGACAGCGAGCTCTGGAAACACCATATATTTT
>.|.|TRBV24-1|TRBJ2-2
CATRFTGNNTGELFF
TGTGCCACCAGGTTCACAGGGAACAACACCGGGGAGCTGTTTTTT
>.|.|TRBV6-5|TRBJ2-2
CASSFVLSDTGELFF
TGTGCCAGCAGTTTTGTTCTTTCTGACACCGGGGAGCTGTTTTTT
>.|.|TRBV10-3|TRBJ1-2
CAIRDSLGPHYGYTF
TGTGCCATCAGGGACAGCCTAGGCCCTCACTATGGCTACACCTTC
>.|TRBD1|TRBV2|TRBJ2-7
CASSVLSPDKTGTGASEQYF
TGTGCCAGCAGTGTCCTCAGCCCCGACAAAACCGGGACAGGGGCTAGCGAGCAGTACTTC
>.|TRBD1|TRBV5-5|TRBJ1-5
CASSLTGGESNQPQHF
TGTGCCAGCAGCTTGACAGGGGGCGAGAGCAATCAGCCCCAGCATTTT
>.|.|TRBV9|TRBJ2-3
CASSVTTGGTDTQYF
TGTGCCAGCAGCGTAACGACAGGTGGCACAGATACGCAGTATTTT
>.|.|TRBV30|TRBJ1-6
CAWSRPGDSPLHF
TGTGCCTGGAGTCGCCCGGGGGATTCACCCCTCCACTTT
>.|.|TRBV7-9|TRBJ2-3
CASSLAAGQTITQYF
TGTGCCAGCAGCTTAGCGGCGGGACAGACTATTACGCAGTATTTT
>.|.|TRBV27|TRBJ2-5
CASSWRQTLKETQYF
TGTGCCAGCAGTTGGCGACAGACTCTTAAAGAGACCCAGTACTTC